This entry describes one TCR beta chain. Antigen specificity is unknown. Time point noted: late sampling 161 to 241 days after vaccination in three convalescent patients. This sample's treatment: approximately 10-day PBMC culture with coronavirus spike peptide pools or control peptides (ViraFEST assay). The Oncomine TCR Beta short-read assay sequenced DNA from cultured CD4+ T cells. TCRdb reprocessed the PCR reads with MiXCR, giving one entry per CDR3 protein. Found here are tens of thousands of distinct CDR3 sequences, approximately 30% of them singletons; the top ten hold 11%. From germline, CDR1 is SGHTA and CDR2 FQGNSA. The ends lost 5 bases at V and 7 bases at J; junction bases unmatched: 10. This CDR3 is 14 amino acids long. This sample was taken from a study of vaccination and CD4 T cells after COVID-19.

The sequencing here drew on CD4+ T cells from blood, cultured in vitro, taken about 7 months after SARS-CoV-2 vaccination. This sequence originates from a human donor who had recovered from COVID-19. The chain couples TRBV7-2 to TRBJ2-5; 7 bases map to TRBD1. DNA of the CDR3: TGTGCCAGCAGCCATTCACAGGGGACCGGGACCCAGTACTTC. Protein sequence: CASSHSQGTGTQYF.